This T cell receptor beta chain was observed in a study of blood T cells in healthy people across ages. Study conclusions and caveats: Bulk PBMC profiling left naive and antigen-experienced comparisons inconclusive. The recorded TCR beta diversity per million T cells decreased in a roughly linear manner with age. TCR beta diversity correlated strongly with naive T cell percentage.

Comments on this clonotype: Its matching antigen is unknown.

The length of the CDR3 is 14 residues. Germline V gene data show CDR1 as SGHVS and CDR2 as FNYEAQ. V was trimmed by 5 bases and J by 2 bases, leaving 11 bases between them. A second PCR of roughly 7 to 11 cycles used a sample-barcoded 5' primer and a J-beta primer mix. Using its own MiXCR run on the 5' RACE reads, TCRdb lists one record per CDR3 protein. The sample holds 1,300,000 or so distinct CDR3 sequences, approximately 63% seen once. The sample was blood. The TCR was taken from a man aged 18 to 35 in good health. The chain uses TRBV7-6 and TRBJ2-3; D remains ambiguous. This CDR3 is CASSPATLTDTQYF. The CDR3 coding sequence is TGTGCCAGCAGCCCAGCTACCCTCACAGATACGCAGTATTTT.